This TCR beta chain was obtained from a study of blood T cell repertoires in COVID-19 (TCRdb year 2020). Background for the entire study: Samples from collaborators originated in the United States, Italy and Spain and spanned both the acute and convalescent phases of COVID-19. The samples were drawn from the first 160 participants of the ongoing ImmuneRACE study and from about 1,200 subjects provided by 6 global collaborators. The prospective study material was composed of cDNA or gDNA derived from T cells, B-cell-depleted T cells, or PBMCs. The repertoires were released in a freely available public database intended as a resource for research on the immune response to SARS-CoV-2. Deeply sampled blood TCRbeta repertoires from subjects exposed to, actively infected with, or recovered from COVID-19 were included in the dataset. HLA class I and class II types, where available, came from metadata supplied by the sample provider rather than from assay-based typing. A de-identified subject ID, COVID-19 status, age in years and sex were almost always included in the sample metadata.

General findings and caveats noted by the study authors: Clinical and demographic metadata were provided uncurated, with the amount varying by source and participant.

TCRbeta CDR3 regions were amplified from genomic DNA by means of the immunoSEQ Assay, a bias-controlled multiplex PCR. The original methods were these. The number of nucleated cells in each sample was estimated by amplification of reference gene primers within the assay. Sequence reads were collapsed and filtered to measure the absolute abundance of every unique TCRbeta CDR3 rearrangement. Productive Simpson clonality was computed per sample as the square root of Simpson's diversity index over productive rearrangements. This immuneACCESS table, as held by TCRdb, lists in-frame sequences with V and J called but not all clones. Of the missing ones, under half trace to an unresolved V gene in checked studies; the others have no known cause. The DNA gave D and trimming, while V, J and clone size come from that table. The sample table holds about 110,000 clones, of which about three quarters were seen once. In total, the top ten clones hold approximately 6.2% of the sample.

Trimming leaves V shorter by 3 bases and J shorter by 2 bases, with the junction holding 10 bases beyond the gene matches. According to the germline V gene, CDR1 reads MDHEN and CDR2 reads SYDVKM. Including the terminal cysteine and phenylalanine, the CDR3 comprises 16 residues. The kept DNA is CDR3 alone, 48 bases in frame from the first base. One collaborating source in Seattle enrolled patients while the patients were actively infected and followed the patients over time throughout the course of disease. The collaborating institutions used their own protocols to collect whole blood in K2EDTA tubes. For TCRbeta analysis, collaborators shipped samples in one of three forms: frozen whole blood, isolated PBMCs, or DNA extracted from either of those sample types. About this clone itself: Its specific antigen is unknown. Per-base qualities were not stored, and no clone one base away is much larger.

Source material: peripheral blood. The TCR originated in a man older than 75 with COVID-19, enrolled during active disease. The rearrangement combines TRBV28 with TRBJ2-7, with TRBD2 matching 7 junction bases. This receptor has the CDR3 CASSFPLGGRTYEQYF. The DNA sequence reads TGTGCCAGCAGTTTTCCCTTGGGCGGGAGAACCTACGAGCAGTACTTC.